Below, 26 T cell receptor beta chains from the same sample are listed, as sequenced in a study of shared clonotypes between healthy human individuals. Assay: immunoSEQ multiplex PCR; the TCRdb copy retains only in-frame clones and omits some. Counted here are a few hundred thousand clones, approximately 77% occurring once; the ten biggest clones make up around 12%. Sequencing input: PBMCs. The receptors were sampled from a woman in her forties in good health. Some clones in this sample may be carry-over from other donors' samples.

The CDR3 bases are TGTGCCAGCAGCTTATCCACCTCCTACAATGAGCAGTTCTTC. Protein: CASSLSTSYNEQFF. The rearrangement links TRBV7-9 to TRBJ2-1; D call uncertain. The germline gives CDR1 SEHNR, CDR2 FQNEAQ (reference sequence). V was cut by 2 bases and J by 0 bases, with 5 bases left in between. The CDR3 spans 14 residues.

With regard to this clone: A read error may account for a junction end that differs from germline. This rearrangement joins TRBV29-1 to TRBJ1-5, with a tentative D call TRBD1 (6 bases). The CDR3 spans 16 residues. The V gene's germline CDR1 is SQVTM and CDR2 ANQGSEA. In DNA form, the CDR3 reads TGCAGCGCCGGTGGGGGCAGGAGTTCCAGCAATCAGCCCCGGCATTTT. Translated: CSAGGGRSSSNQPRHF. The whole variable domain, remainder taken from reference TRBV29-1 and TRBJ1-5, is SAVISQKPSRDICQRGTSLTIQCQVDSQVTMMFWYRQQPGQSLTLIATANQGSEATYESGFVIDKFPISRPNLTFSTLTVSNMSPEDSSIYLCSAGGGRSSSNQPRHFGDGTRLSIL.

The chain uses TRBV5-8 and TRBJ2-1; TRBD2 aligns across 8 bases. The CDR3 length is 15 residues. J was trimmed by 0 bases and V by 4 bases; bases with no gene match: 3. Germline V CDR1 and CDR2: SGHTS, YDEGEE. The DNA of the CDR3 is TGTGCCAGCAGCCTTAGCGGGGCCTCCTACAATGAGCAGTTCTTC. Amino acids: CASSLSGASYNEQFF. The whole variable domain, filled in from reference TRBV5-8 and TRBJ2-1, reads EAGVTQSPTHLIKTRGQQATLRCSPISGHTSVYWYQQALGLGLQFLLWYDEGEERNRGNFPPRFSGRQFPNYSSELNVNALELEDSALYLCASSLSGASYNEQFFGPGTRLTVL.

The chain employs TRBV7-2 and TRBJ1-2; no clear D gene. Trimming stripped 4 bases from V and 5 bases from J, with 14 bases between. CDR3 size: 14 residues. CDR1 is SGHTA, CDR2 FQGNSA, per germline. The CDR3 is CASSSQVLSYGYTF. CDR3 nucleotides: TGTGCCAGCAGCTCCCAGGTCCTTAGTTATGGCTACACCTTC.

J is TRBJ2-1 and V is TRBV7-9, with 10 nucleotides matching TRBD1. Per the germline V gene, CDR1 is SEHNR and CDR2 is FQNEAQ (reference sequence). CDR3 length equals 16 residues. After removal of 9 bases from V and 2 bases from J, the junction contained 10 bases not matched to a gene. The CDR3 spells CASNRAGTGAYNEQFF. Written as DNA, the CDR3 is TGTGCCAGTAACAGAGCCGGGACAGGGGCCTACAATGAGCAGTTCTTC.

As for this clone: With a far larger clone one base away, a read error is the likely cause. The V gene is TRBV29-1, the J gene TRBJ2-3; tentative D call: TRBD2 (7 bases). V lost 5 bases, J lost 3 bases, and 18 bases lay in between. The CDR3 has 15 residues. The V gene's germline CDR1 is SQVTM and CDR2 ANQGSEA. CDR3 DNA sequence: TGCAGCGTTCCCTCGGGGCGGGGGCCAACAGATACGCAGTATTTT. It translates to CSVPSGRGPTDTQYF.

The rearrangement joins TRBV5-1 to TRBJ1-2, with 9 nucleotides matching TRBD1. Germline CDR1 reads SGHRS; CDR2 reads YFSETQ. The CDR3 sequence is 15 residues long. V was clipped by 0 bases and J by 3 bases; unmatched bases: 3. CDR3 bases: TGCGCCAGCAGCTTGGGACAGGGGGTAGACTATGGCTACACCTTC. Protein product: CASSLGQGVDYGYTF.

The chain couples TRBV9 to TRBJ2-3, with D perhaps given as TRBD1 or TRBD2 (5 bases each). Germline V gene data show CDR1 as SGDLS and CDR2 as YYNGEE. Trimming removed 4 bases from V and 1 base from J, with 16 bases in between. The CDR3 totals 16 residues. The CDR3 loop is CASSTTRDARTDTQYF. The CDR3 region has the DNA TGTGCCAGCAGCACCACCCGGGACGCCCGCACAGATACGCAGTATTTT.

This clone was seen a few times. This chain connects TRBV6-5 to TRBJ1-2, with D perhaps TRBD1 (6 bases). With 0 bases removed from V and 8 bases from J, the gap between germline ends came to 19 bases. CDR1 MNHEY and CDR2 SVGAGI come from the germline V gene. The CDR3 length is 16 residues. The CDR3 nucleotides read TGTGCCAGCAGTTACTCGAATCCCACAGGGAAGGGCGGCTACACCTTC. Its protein product is CASSYSNPTGKGGYTF.

For this clone: Other nucleotide sequences in the sample specify the same CDR3. The rearrangement links TRBV10-3 to TRBJ1-2; D not resolved. Per germline, CDR1 ENHRY and CDR2 SYGVKD. Trimming removed 9 bases at V and 4 bases at J, with 18 bases between. The length of the CDR3 is 14 residues. CDR3 in amino acids: CAIGNPGFAYGYTF. The CDR3 DNA reads as TGTGCCATAGGGAACCCGGGGTTTGCCTATGGCTACACCTTC.

The sample holds one count of this clone. This likely traces to a read error, being one base from a far larger clone. This chain connects TRBV30 to TRBJ1-3, with unresolved D. V dropped 8 bases and J dropped 7 bases, with 15 bases sitting between them. Germline V gene data show CDR1 as GTSNPN and CDR2 as SVGIG (reference sequence). This CDR3 region has 12 residues. The CDR3 bases are TGTGCCCGGTCGCCGGGAGAGAACACCATATATTTT. Translation: CARSPGENTIYF.

A remark on this clone: This sequence may be a read error, since a much larger clone differs from it by one base. Within the sample, other DNA sequences also encode this same CDR3. The V and J genes are TRBV4-1 and TRBJ1-1; D unresolved. Germline CDR1 MGHRA, CDR2 YSYEKL. There are 15 residues in the CDR3. The CDR3 DNA sequence: TGCGCCAGCAGCCAAGTCGGTGGATCGAACACTGAAGCTTTCTTC. Its translation is CASSQVGGSNTEAFF.

This rearrangement joins TRBV28 to TRBJ1-2; D call uncertain. Trimming removed 5 bases at V and 8 bases at J, with 21 bases between. The CDR3 is 15 residues long. Germline V gene data show CDR1 as MDHEN and CDR2 as SYDVKM. The CDR3 region is CASSTPSGPNEGYTF. The CDR3 bases are TGTGCCAGCAGTACTCCCTCCGGGCCAAACGAGGGCTACACCTTC.

This clone came up many times. The chain's CDR3 is CASSQEGASGGLHTQYF. CDR3 nucleotide sequence: TGTGCCAGCAGCCAAGAAGGAGCCTCGGGAGGGCTACATACGCAGTATTTT. The V gene is TRBV4-2, the J gene TRBJ2-3; 8 nucleotides match TRBD2. CDR3 length: 17 amino acids. J gave up 7 bases and V 0 bases, and 12 bases lay outside the gene matches. Germline CDR1 reads LGHNA; CDR2 reads YNFKEQ.

The chain employs TRBV2 and TRBJ2-7; TRBD1 matches 7 bases. CDR3 length equals 13 residues. The V and J ends lost 6 bases and 2 bases, in that order; junction bases with no gene match: 4. Looked up from germline, CDR1 is SNHLY and CDR2 is FYNNEI. This chain's CDR3 is CASRSGQPYEQYF. In DNA form, the CDR3 reads TGTGCCAGCAGGTCGGGACAGCCCTACGAGCAGTACTTC.

This chain uses TRBV14 with TRBJ2-7; 10 bases align to TRBD1. V lost 3 bases to trimming and J lost 1 base; unmatched junction nucleotides: 3. CDR3 length: 15 residues. Germline V gene lookup returns CDR1 SGHDN and CDR2 FVKESK. The CDR3 spells CASSHGQGGSYEQYF. In DNA form, the CDR3 reads TGTGCCAGCAGCCACGGACAGGGGGGTTCCTACGAGCAGTACTTC.

This clone was seen ten or more times. As DNA, the CDR3 is TGCGCCAGCAGAACCTCTACGGGGGAGGGTCAGCCCCAGCATTTT. Its protein product is CASRTSTGEGQPQHF. The chain carries TRBV5-1 and TRBJ1-5, with D tentatively TRBD1 (5 bases). The V end was cut by 5 bases, the J end by 6 bases, with 18 bases between. CDR3 length equals 15 residues. Looked up from germline, CDR1 is SGHRS and CDR2 is YFSETQ. Combining the CDR3 with reference TRBV5-1 and TRBJ1-5 gives the whole variable domain KAGVTQTPRYLIKTRGQQVTLSCSPISGHRSVSWYQQTPGQGLQFLFEYFSETQRNKGNFPGRFSGRQFSNSRSEMNVSTLELGDSALYLCASRTSTGEGQPQHFGDGTRLSIL.

This clone was recorded a few times. The chain has TRBV28 and TRBJ1-2; maybe TRBD1 (5 bases). CDR1 is MDHEN and CDR2 is SYDVKM in the germline V gene. CDR3 length equals 15 residues. Deletions cut 4 bases from V and 4 bases from J, with 16 bases between. The CDR3 nucleotides are TGTGCCAGCAGTTATCAGGGCTCGAGACCCTATGGCTACACCTTC. The encoded protein is CASSYQGSRPYGYTF.

For this clone: With a far larger clone one base away, a read error is the likely cause. The identical CDR3 is also encoded by other nucleotide sequences in the sample. This rearrangement joins TRBV30 to TRBJ2-1; 10 bases line up with TRBD2. Germline V gene sequence: CDR1 GTSNPN, CDR2 SVGIG (reference sequence). This CDR3 is 15 amino acids long. CDR3 region: CAWSGTSGPQNEQFF. The DNA for the CDR3 is TGTGCCTGGAGTGGGACTAGCGGACCACAGAATGAACAGTTCTTC.

The chain uses TRBV4-2 and TRBJ1-4, with D possibly being TRBD1 (6 bases). The length of the CDR3 is 16 residues. The germline V gene encodes CDR1 LGHNA and CDR2 YNFKEQ. The germline V and J ends were trimmed by 1 base and 7 bases, with 16 bases remaining between them. For the CDR3, the DNA is TGTGCCAGCAGCCAAGTAGGGGGAGGGGAGACTGAAAAACTGTTTTTT. Its translation is CASSQVGGGETEKLFF.

Of note for this clone: It differs at one base from a far larger clone, so likely a read error. This specimen includes other DNA sequences encoding the same CDR3. The rearrangement uses TRBV5-1 and TRBJ1-1, with 7 bases matching TRBD1. This CDR3 contains 15 residues. From germline, CDR1 is SGHRS and CDR2 YFSETQ. The V segment lost 7 bases and the J segment 4 bases; nucleotides outside the gene matches: 13. CDR3 in DNA: TGCGCCAGCTCGGGGACAGAATCGTGGAGCACTGAAGCTTTCTTT. Amino acid sequence: CASSGTESWSTEAFF.

The table lists this clone with a count of one. For the CDR3, the DNA is TGTGCCAGCTCTTCCGGGACAGGGCCCCAAGAGACCCAGTACTTC. As protein: CASSSGTGPQETQYF. The chain links TRBV18 to TRBJ2-5, with 9 bases identical to TRBD1. From germline, CDR1 is KGHSH and CDR2 LQKENI. Unmatched junction bases numbered 6, after V lost 6 bases and J lost 1 base. This CDR3 has 15 amino acids.

The chain is built from TRBV14 and TRBJ1-1; D gene ambiguous. Germline-derived CDR1 and CDR2 are SGHDN and FVKESK. V was pared by 1 base and J by 5 bases, with 14 bases between. CDR3 length: 15 amino acids. In DNA form, the CDR3 reads TGTGCCAGCAGCCAAGGCCTGGTAATCGGGACTGAAGCTTTCTTT. It translates to CASSQGLVIGTEAFF.

V gene TRBV4-2 combines with J gene TRBJ1-2, with a weak D call TRBD1 (6 bases). Germline values: CDR1 LGHNA, CDR2 YNFKEQ. The germline V and J ends were trimmed by 0 bases and 8 bases, with 7 bases remaining between them. The CDR3 length is 12 residues. The CDR3 spells CASSQDDRGYTF. In DNA form, the CDR3 reads TGTGCCAGCAGCCAAGACGACAGGGGCTACACCTTC.

The chain employs TRBV19 and TRBJ2-7; 8 nucleotides align to TRBD1. V dropped 0 bases and J dropped 3; count of bases not matched to a gene: 4. Germline V gene sequence: CDR1 LNHDA, CDR2 SQIVND (reference sequence). This CDR3 is built from 15 residues. The CDR3 DNA is TGTGCCAGTAGTATAGAGGGACAGGACTTCTACGAGCAGTACTTC. This gives the protein CASSIEGQDFYEQYF.

The rearrangement joins TRBV29-1 to TRBJ2-5; TRBD2 aligns across 13 bases. After removal of 4 bases from V and 2 bases from J, the junction contained 13 bases not matched to a gene. CDR1 and CDR2 (germline): SQVTM, ANQGSEA. CDR3 length: 18 amino acids. The CDR3 region has the DNA TGCAGCGTTGTCGAGGGGACTAGCGGGATACGGGGGCAAGAGACCCAGTACTTC. This gives the protein CSVVEGTSGIRGQETQYF.